This T cell receptor beta chain was sequenced in a study of T cell repertoires in cytomegalovirus infection. As for the study in general: Well-studied HLA-B-restricted CMV epitopes were used in the study alongside recently identified HLA-C-restricted ones.

Trimming removed 7 bases from V and 7 bases from J, with 11 bases in between. The CDR3 totals 13 residues. This clonotype was seen repeatedly, ten times or more. What it recognizes is unknown. A single record per CDR3 protein comes from TCRdb applying MiXCR to the reads. The sample consists of fewer than 200,000 distinct CDR3 sequences, about 20% of them appearing once. This TCR came from a human donor in good health (CMV status not recorded). Some clones in this sample may be carry-over from other donors' samples. The sample in question was CD8+ T cells from cultured PBMCs, obtained from culture after CMV antigen stimulation. This chain connects TRBV12-3 or TRBV12-4 to TRBJ1-6, with D possibly being TRBD1 (5 bases). The CDR3 nucleotides read TGTGCCAGCAAGGTCAGGGTAAATTCACCCCTCCACTTT. Translation gives CASKVRVNSPLHF.